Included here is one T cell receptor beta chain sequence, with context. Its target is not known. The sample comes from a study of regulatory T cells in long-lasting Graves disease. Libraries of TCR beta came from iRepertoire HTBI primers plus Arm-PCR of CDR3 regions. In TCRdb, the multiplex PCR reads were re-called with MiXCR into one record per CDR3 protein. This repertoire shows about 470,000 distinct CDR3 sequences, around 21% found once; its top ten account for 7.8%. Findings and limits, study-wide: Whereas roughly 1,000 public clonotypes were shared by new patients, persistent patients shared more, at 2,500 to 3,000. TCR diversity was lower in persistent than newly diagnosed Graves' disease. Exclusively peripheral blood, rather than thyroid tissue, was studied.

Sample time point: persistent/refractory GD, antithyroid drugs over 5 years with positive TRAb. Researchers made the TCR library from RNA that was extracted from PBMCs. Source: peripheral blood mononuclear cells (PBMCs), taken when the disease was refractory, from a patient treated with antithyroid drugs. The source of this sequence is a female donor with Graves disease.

The CDR3 sequence is CSARGLAGVAEQYF. CDR3 sequence (DNA): TGCAGTGCTAGAGGTCTAGCGGGGGTAGCCGAGCAGTACTTC. The chain has TRBV20-1 and TRBJ2-7, with TRBD2 identical over 10 bases. Germline CDR1 and CDR2: DFQATT and SNEGSKA (reference sequence). CDR3 length: 14 amino acids. V shed 1 base and J 6 bases; nucleotides not matched to a gene: 6.